Below, 24 T cell receptor beta chains from the same sample are listed, as sequenced in a study of shared clonotypes between healthy human individuals. The method was immunoSEQ multiplex PCR; TCRdb's version includes in-frame clones alone and lacks a portion of them. The sample includes around 430,000 clones, roughly 80% of them seen just once. Sequenced input: PBMCs. These receptor sequences come from a middle-aged woman in good health. Some clones in this sample may be carry-over from other donors' samples.

The chain is built from TRBV30 and TRBJ2-4; D not resolved. Trimming took off 2 bases at V and 1 base at J, with 12 bases between the two ends. CDR3 length: 15 residues. Germline values: CDR1 GTSNPN, CDR2 SVGIG (reference sequence). CDR3 protein: CAWSPGRLAKNIQYF. DNA for the CDR3: TGTGCCTGGAGTCCAGGCCGGCTGGCCAAAAACATTCAGTACTTC.

This clone was counted once. The V gene is TRBV2, the J gene TRBJ2-6; D gene uncertain. The germline gives CDR1 SNHLY, CDR2 FYNNEI. CDR3 length: 13 residues. Trimming took 7 bases from V and 3 from J, leaving 7 bases between them. As DNA, the CDR3 is TGTGCCAGCATCCGGGTTGGGGCCAACGTCCTGACTTTC. It yields the protein CASIRVGANVLTF. The full variable domain, completed using reference TRBV2 and TRBJ2-6, is EPEVTQTPSHQVTQMGQEVILRCVPISNHLYFYWYRQILGQKVEFLVSFYNNEISEKSEIFDDQFSVERPDGSNFTLKIRSTKLEDSAMYFCASIRVGANVLTFGAGSRLTVL.

V and J are TRBV7-3 and TRBJ2-7, with 10 bases lining up with TRBD2. Germline V gene data show CDR1 as SGHTA and CDR2 as FQGTGA. V was pared by 7 bases and J by 3 bases, with 18 bases of the junction left unmatched. This CDR3 comprises 18 residues. The CDR3 nucleotides read TGTGCCAGCACCCTTAGTGGCCTAGCGGGAGCTTGCGACTACGAGCAGTACTTC. As protein: CASTLSGLAGACDYEQYF.

The V gene is TRBV7-9, the J gene TRBJ2-1; 8 nucleotides agree with TRBD2. Trimming removed 1 base from V and 9 bases from J; junction bases left unmatched: 5. The CDR3 consists of 14 residues. CDR1 and CDR2 (germline): SEHNR, FQNEAQ (reference sequence). CDR3 nucleotide sequence: TGTGCCAGCAGCTTAGAGCGGCGGGAGGCTGAGCAGTTCTTC. The encoded protein is CASSLERREAEQFF.

V is TRBV28 and J is TRBJ1-5; 8 positions agree with TRBD1. Germline loops: CDR1 MDHEN, CDR2 SYDVKM. V shed 8 bases and J 4 bases; nucleotides not matched to a gene: 10. The length of the CDR3 is 15 residues. The CDR3 region is CASHTPGQGNQPQHF. In nucleotides, the CDR3 is TGTGCCAGCCACACTCCCGGACAGGGAAATCAGCCCCAGCATTTT.

Only a few counts were recorded for this clone. This chain joins TRBV5-1 and TRBJ2-3; TRBD2 aligns across 8 bases. The CDR3 has 16 residues. Germline loops: CDR1 SGHRS, CDR2 YFSETQ. V lost 0 bases and J lost 1; bases outside the gene matches: 4. Here the CDR3 DNA reads TGCGCCAGCAGCTTGGGACTAGCGTACGGCACAGATACGCAGTATTTT. This sequence encodes CASSLGLAYGTDTQYF.

The chain carries TRBV30 and TRBJ2-3; D perhaps matches TRBD1 (6 bases). Germline V gives CDR1 GTSNPN, CDR2 SVGIG (reference sequence). The V gene lost 1 base and the J gene lost 10 bases, with 24 bases spanning the gap. The CDR3 is made up of 16 amino acids. The DNA of the CDR3 is TGTGCCTGGAGTGGAAGGACAGCTCAAAGAAGATGGTCGCAGTATTTT. It codes for CAWSGRTAQRRWSQYF.

This clone was seen only a few times. The chain is built from TRBV29-1 and TRBJ2-7; weak D call: TRBD2 (5 bases). The CDR3 has 12 residues. The V end was cut by 5 bases, the J end by 7 bases, with 15 bases between. Germline CDR1 SQVTM, CDR2 ANQGSEA. This CDR3 reads CSVSRGPGEQYF. In DNA, the CDR3 is TGCAGCGTTAGCCGAGGGCCGGGGGAGCAGTACTTC.

The chain has TRBV7-2 and TRBJ2-1; 8 positions agree with TRBD2. The CDR3 length is 15 residues. Per the germline V gene, CDR1 is SGHTA and CDR2 is FQGNSA. V lost 5 bases, J lost 0 bases, and 3 bases stayed unmatched. CDR3 nucleotides: TGTGCCAGCAGCACGGGGACTAGCTCCTACAATGAGCAGTTCTTC. Its protein is CASSTGTSSYNEQFF.

The chain combines TRBV5-1 with TRBJ2-1; 10 bases match TRBD2. V gave up 5 bases and J gave up 3 bases; unmatched junction bases: 5. CDR3 size: 15 residues. Germline CDR1 reads SGHRS; CDR2 reads YFSETQ. The CDR3 DNA is TGCGCCAGCAGTTCCACTAGCGGGGTCTACAATGAGCAGTTCTTC. Its protein is CASSSTSGVYNEQFF.

The chain uses TRBV6-4 and TRBJ2-6; TRBD2 might be the D (6 bases). The CDR3 sequence is 16 residues long. The germline gives CDR1 MRHNA, CDR2 SNTAGT. Trimming stripped 0 bases from V and 4 bases from J, with 10 bases between. The CDR3 sequence is CASSDSPGVGANVLTF. CDR3 sequence (DNA): TGTGCCAGCAGTGACTCACCGGGGGTCGGGGCCAACGTCCTGACTTTC.

The J gene is TRBJ2-5, the V gene TRBV7-6; D remains unclear. CDR1 is SGHVS and CDR2 is FNYEAQ in the germline V gene. CDR3 length: 15 residues. The germline V and J ends were trimmed by 1 base and 5 bases, with 14 bases remaining between them. The CDR3 here is CASSLESWAPETQYF. The DNA of the CDR3 is TGTGCCAGCAGCTTAGAGAGCTGGGCCCCCGAGACCCAGTACTTC.

V is TRBV7-8 and J is TRBJ2-1; D is possibly TRBD1 or TRBD2 (5 bases each). V lost 3 bases and J lost 9, with 9 bases in between. Germline CDR1 SGHVS, CDR2 FQNEAQ. This CDR3 spans 12 amino acids. CDR3 sequence (DNA): TGTGCCAGCAGCTTTAGTGGGGGTGAGCAGTTCTTC. It encodes CASSFSGGEQFF.

This clone was seen only a few times. V gene TRBV6-1 combines with J gene TRBJ1-1; D is unresolved. The length of the CDR3 is 13 residues. Germline V gene sequence: CDR1 MNHNS, CDR2 SASEGT. Trimming shortened V by 0 bases and J by 4 bases, and 6 bases separated the two germline ends. The DNA of the CDR3 is TGTGCCAGCAGTGAAGCAGGGATCACTGAAGCTTTCTTT. This codes for CASSEAGITEAFF.

The gene calls are TRBV6-5 and TRBJ2-7, with D perhaps matching TRBD2 (5 bases). Germline V lookup: CDR1 MNHEY, CDR2 SVGAGI. The length of the CDR3 is 15 residues. The V and J ends lost 6 bases and 3 bases respectively, with 18 bases between them. CDR3 residues: CASRAADYRFYEQYF. DNA for the CDR3: TGTGCCAGCAGGGCCGCCGACTACCGATTCTACGAGCAGTACTTC.

This rearrangement joins TRBV2 to TRBJ2-3; D may be TRBD2 (6 bases). Germline assignment: CDR1 SNHLY and CDR2 FYNNEI. V lost 5 bases and J 5 bases, leaving 14 bases between the germline ends. The length of the CDR3 is 14 residues. CDR3 residues: CASSPLGREDTQYF. CDR3 bases: TGTGCCAGCAGTCCACTAGGGCGGGAAGATACGCAGTATTTT.

The rearrangement uses TRBV7-9 and TRBJ2-1; TRBD1 matches 9 bases. CDR1 and CDR2 from the germline V gene are SEHNR and FQNEAQ (reference sequence). The CDR3 covers 16 residues. J lost 5 bases, V lost 5 bases, and 10 bases had no gene match. The chain's CDR3 is CASSPRVDRGDNEQFF. CDR3 DNA: TGTGCCAGCAGCCCCCGTGTTGACAGGGGGGACAATGAGCAGTTCTTC.

This clone has only a few counts. The gene calls are TRBV4-1 and TRBJ2-5; 8 bases map to TRBD2. Losses at the gene ends were 1 base for V and 2 bases for J; bases not matched to a gene: 9. The V gene's germline CDR1 is MGHRA and CDR2 YSYEKL. The CDR3 runs to 17 residues. The CDR3 region is CASSQGQKLAEQETQYF. The CDR3 DNA reads TGCGCCAGCAGCCAAGGGCAGAAACTAGCGGAACAAGAGACCCAGTACTTC.

V and J are TRBV18 and TRBJ2-1, with D possibly matching TRBD1 (5 bases). The V end lost 0 bases, the J end lost 4 bases, and 7 bases lay between the germline ends. This CDR3 has 14 amino acids. Germline CDR1 is KGHSH and CDR2 is LQKENI. The CDR3 is CASSPPPGYNEQFF. CDR3 sequence (DNA): TGTGCCAGCTCACCACCACCAGGGTACAATGAGCAGTTCTTC.

V and J are TRBV7-2 and TRBJ2-7; D perhaps matches TRBD1 (5 bases). Germline CDR1 reads SGHTA; CDR2 reads FQGNSA. CDR3 size: 15 residues. The V end was cut by 3 bases, the J end by 2 bases, with 14 bases between. The CDR3 nucleotides read TGTGCCAGCAGCTTTACGGCAGGGTGGGCCTACGAGCAGTACTTC. Encoded protein: CASSFTAGWAYEQYF.

The V call is TRBV7-9, the J call TRBJ2-3; D call uncertain. V lost 1 base and J 0 bases, leaving 14 bases between the germline ends. Germline CDR1 and CDR2: SEHNR and FQNEAQ (reference sequence). CDR3 length: 17 residues. The CDR3 is CASSLGLGSSSTDTQYF. The DNA of the CDR3 is TGTGCCAGCAGCTTAGGTCTGGGCAGTTCTAGCACAGATACGCAGTATTTT.

On this clone itself: Other DNA sequences from this sample encode an identical CDR3 as well. This rearrangement joins TRBV6-1 to TRBJ2-1, with 10 bases identical to TRBD2. V was clipped by 6 bases and J by 4 bases; unmatched bases: 3. This CDR3 is 14 amino acids long. Germline V gene sequence: CDR1 MNHNS, CDR2 SASEGT. Here the CDR3 reads CASRGLALYNEQFF. For the CDR3, the DNA is TGTGCCAGCAGGGGACTAGCGCTATACAATGAGCAGTTCTTC.

This chain connects TRBV29-1 to TRBJ2-5; TRBD2 matches 14 bases. V shed 5 bases, J shed 2 bases, and the junction held 13 bases outside the gene matches. CDR1 is SQVTM, CDR2 ANQGSEA, per germline. The CDR3 covers 18 residues. The DNA of the CDR3 is TGCAGCGTTTCTCCCTTGACTAGCGGGAGGGCTTCACAAGAGACCCAGTACTTC. Protein product: CSVSPLTSGRASQETQYF.

The chain's CDR3 is CASSPGGGQGYETQYF. Here the CDR3 DNA reads TGTGCCAGCAGCCCCGGGGGGGGACAGGGGTATGAGACCCAGTACTTC. The rearrangement links TRBV9 to TRBJ2-5; TRBD1 matches at 10 bases. Losses at the gene ends were 4 bases for V and 5 bases for J; bases not matched to a gene: 11. Germline CDR1 reads SGDLS; CDR2 reads YYNGEE. The CDR3 contains 16 residues.